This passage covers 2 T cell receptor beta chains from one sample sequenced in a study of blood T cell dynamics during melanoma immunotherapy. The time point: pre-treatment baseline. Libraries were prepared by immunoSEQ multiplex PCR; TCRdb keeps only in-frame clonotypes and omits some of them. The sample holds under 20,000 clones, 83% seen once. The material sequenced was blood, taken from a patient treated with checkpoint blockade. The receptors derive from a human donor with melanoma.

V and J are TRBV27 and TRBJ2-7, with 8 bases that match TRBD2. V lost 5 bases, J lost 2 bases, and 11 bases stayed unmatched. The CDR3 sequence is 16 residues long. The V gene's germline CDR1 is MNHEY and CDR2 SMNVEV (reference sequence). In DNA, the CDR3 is TGTGCCAGCAGTCCGTTAGATAGCGGGACTCCCTACGAGCAGTACTTC. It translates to CASSPLDSGTPYEQYF.

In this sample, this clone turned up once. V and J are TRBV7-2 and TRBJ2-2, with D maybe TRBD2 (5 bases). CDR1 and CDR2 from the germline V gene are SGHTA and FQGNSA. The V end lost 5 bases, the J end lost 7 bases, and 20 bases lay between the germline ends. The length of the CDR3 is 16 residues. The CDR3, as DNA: TGTGCCAGCAGCCCCCCGGGAAGGGAGAATATCGGGGAGCTGTTTTTT. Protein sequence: CASSPPGRENIGELFF.